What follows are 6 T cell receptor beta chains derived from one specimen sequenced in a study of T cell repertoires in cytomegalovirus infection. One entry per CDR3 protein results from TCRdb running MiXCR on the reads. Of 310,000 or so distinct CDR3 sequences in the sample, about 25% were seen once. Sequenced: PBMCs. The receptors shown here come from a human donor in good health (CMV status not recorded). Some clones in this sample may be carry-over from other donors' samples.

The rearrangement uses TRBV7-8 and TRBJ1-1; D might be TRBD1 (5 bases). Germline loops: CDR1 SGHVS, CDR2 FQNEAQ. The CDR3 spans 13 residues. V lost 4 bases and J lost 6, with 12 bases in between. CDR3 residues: CASSSQEDAEAFF. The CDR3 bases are TGTGCCAGCAGCTCACAGGAGGACGCTGAAGCTTTCTTT.

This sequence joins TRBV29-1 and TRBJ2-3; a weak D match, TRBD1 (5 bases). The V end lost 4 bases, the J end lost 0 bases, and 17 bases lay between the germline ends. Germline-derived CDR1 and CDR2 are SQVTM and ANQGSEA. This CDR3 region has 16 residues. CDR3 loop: CSVGGEETSSTDTQYF. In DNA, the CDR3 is TGCAGCGTTGGGGGCGAGGAGACGTCTAGCACAGATACGCAGTATTTT.

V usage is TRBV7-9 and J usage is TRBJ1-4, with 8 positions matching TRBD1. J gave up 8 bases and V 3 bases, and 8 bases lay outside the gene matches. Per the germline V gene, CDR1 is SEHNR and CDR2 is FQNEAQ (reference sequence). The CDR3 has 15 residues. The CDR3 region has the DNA TGTGCCAGCAGCTTCCGGGGGACAGGACTCGAAAAACTGTTTTTT. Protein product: CASSFRGTGLEKLFF.

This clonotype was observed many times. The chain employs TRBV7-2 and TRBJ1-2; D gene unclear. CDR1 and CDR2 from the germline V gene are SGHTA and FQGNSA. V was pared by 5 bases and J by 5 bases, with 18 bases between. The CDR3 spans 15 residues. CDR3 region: CASSESLWPRYGYTF. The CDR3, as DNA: TGTGCCAGCAGCGAGAGTTTGTGGCCACGGTATGGCTACACCTTC.

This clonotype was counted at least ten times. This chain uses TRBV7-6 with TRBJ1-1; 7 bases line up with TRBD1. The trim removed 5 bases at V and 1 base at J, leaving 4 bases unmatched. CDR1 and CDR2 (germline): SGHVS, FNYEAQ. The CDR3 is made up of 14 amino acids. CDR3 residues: CASSQGQTNTEAFF. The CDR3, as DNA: TGTGCCAGCAGCCAGGGACAGACGAACACTGAAGCTTTCTTT.

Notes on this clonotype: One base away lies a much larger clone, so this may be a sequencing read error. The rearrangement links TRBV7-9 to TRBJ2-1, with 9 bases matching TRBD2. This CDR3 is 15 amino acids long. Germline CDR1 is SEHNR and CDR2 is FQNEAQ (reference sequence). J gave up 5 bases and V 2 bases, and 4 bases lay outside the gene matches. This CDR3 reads CASSLLAGTNNEQFF. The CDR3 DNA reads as TGTGCCAGCAGCTTACTAGCGGGGACTAACAATGAGCAGTTCTTC.